The following is a T cell receptor (beta chain) sequence with its context. Its antigen is unknown. Each CD8+ T cell subset was flow-sorted in triplicate, with over 250,000 cells per subset placed directly into RLT lysis buffer. Naive CD8+ T cells were defined stringently as CD45RO-CCR7+CD27+CD95- to exclude memory contaminants. Using standard density gradient centrifugation, peripheral blood mononuclear cells were isolated from buffy coats. A FACSAria III was used to flow-sort naive CXCR3-negative and CXCR3-positive CD8+ T cells. Total RNA was extracted from sorted cells with an RNeasy Mini Kit. These reads were obtained on a NextSeq 550. The Human TCR Profiling Kit (MiLaboratory) was used to prepare UMI-labeled 5' RACE TRB cDNA libraries. The full amount of extracted RNA was used for cDNA synthesis, and the full amount of resulting cDNA was used for PCR amplification. Libraries were prepared in parallel using an identical number of PCR cycles. The paper's data handling went like this. With a minimum of two reads required per UMI, MIGEC and MiXCR pulled out about 49,000 +/- 11,000 unique UMI-labeled TRB cDNA molecules from each library. Each library averaged about 38,000 +/- 11,000 functional in-frame TRB CDR3 nucleotide clonotypes without stop codons. After each sample was downsampled to 5000 UMI-labeled TRB molecules, VDJtools was used to calculate diversity metrics such as normalized Shannon-Wiener and Chao1. Clonotype-size-weighted physicochemical properties of the central five CDR3 residues (interaction energy, strength, volume and Kidera factor 4) were computed in VDJtools. Reprocessed by TCRdb, the reads give a single entry per CDR3 protein sequence, without DNA. These V and J calls are TCRdb output, not the study's own analysis. The table held for this sample gives over 150,000 distinct CDR3 sequences. About 0.48% of the sample is held by the ten biggest clonotypes.

This specimen comes from a study of CXCR3-negative and CXCR3-positive naive CD8 T cells (dated by TCRdb to about 2019). For context, the study as a whole: About 135 million TRB reads were obtained in total, roughly 1.5 +/- 0.3 million reads per library. The diversity and physicochemical repertoire analyses included 11 donors pooled from two independent experiments. TRBV-TRBJ cluster analysis included naive subsets from roughly 5 donors and memory cells from 3 donors.

What the work shows at the level of the full study, not this receptor alone: Similar TRBV-TRBJ usage was shown by naive CXCR3-negative and CXCR3-positive cells from the same donor, whereas distinct patterns were shown by memory cells. Compared with CXCR3-negative naive cells, CXCR3-positive naive cells had TRB CDR3s with higher hydrophobicity (lower Kidera factor 4), lower energy, and higher strength and volume indices. Because surface CD5, which is linked to self-reactivity in mice, was comparable between the naive subsets, TCR interaction strength was also inferred from TRB CDR3 physicochemical properties. Because CXCR3 expression was partially decreased after cryopreservation, freshly isolated PBMCs were used for most assays. Repertoire diversity was comparably high in both naive subsets but much lower in memory CD8+ T cells.

The sequenced sample was naive CXCR3+ CD8+ T cells from blood. In light of the paper, this sample's cell subset or site label describes: CD45RO-CCR7+CD27+CD95- naive CD8+ T cells expressing CXCR3 (TNR3+). The sequence derives from a human donor in good health. Some clones in this sample may be carry-over from other donors' samples.

The CDR3 loop reads CASSQDNRGGPDTQYF. The chain is encoded by TRBV4-3 joined to TRBJ2-3; TCRdb lists TRBD1, though no DNA is available to test this call. As encoded in the germline V gene, CDR1 is LGHNA while CDR2 is YSLEER. CDR3 length: 16 amino acids, cysteine to phenylalanine. The protein alone is recorded here.